Described below is a single T cell receptor beta chain sequence and its context. The antigen remains unidentified. The ends lost 6 bases at V and 4 bases at J; junction bases unmatched: 6. Germline V gene sequence: CDR1 WNHNN, CDR2 SYGVQD (reference sequence). The CDR3 runs to 15 residues. Amplification yielded TCR beta CDR3 regions, with RNA transcripts as the source. The HTBI set primed first-round TCR CDR3 RT-PCR. TCRdb used MiXCR to reprocess the multiplex PCR reads, holding one entry per CDR3 protein. This sample has 550,000 to 650,000 distinct CDR3 sequences; 14% occur once, and the top ten carry roughly 13%. These data are taken from a study of T cells in Graves' hyperthyroidism and ophthalmopathy. At the level of the study: Pretreatment peripheral blood was obtained at initial diagnosis.

Overall study results and limits: Most expanded thyroid clonotypes above 0.001 also appeared in blood. A model built on 13 V-J features separated ophthalmopathy from stable hyperthyroidism.

This clonotype was sampled from a woman in her thirties or forties with Graves' hyperthyroidism. The sequencing input was blood. The chain links TRBV10-1 to TRBJ2-5; 12 bases are shared with TRBD2. The CDR3: CASSVGTSGLETQYF. DNA of the CDR3: TGCGCCAGCAGCGTCGGGACTAGCGGGCTAGAGACCCAGTACTTC.